This note documents a single T cell receptor beta chain sequence. The antigen remains undetermined. The sample comes from a study of T cell responses to AZD1222 COVID-19 vaccine. Findings of the study overall: Repertoire sampling was restricted to post-peak T cell response timepoints. Spike-specific TCR repertoires showed rising breadth and depth after two AZD1222 doses. Donors, mostly white British, included more females; clonal diversity was possibly underestimated.

Assay used: immunoSEQ multiplex PCR; TCRdb lists only in-frame clones, some missing. There are about 66,000 clones in the sample; approximately 90% occur only once, and about 5% lies in the top ten. The CDR3 loop spans 15 amino acids. V gave up 6 bases and J gave up 1 base; unmatched junction bases: 5. CDR1 and CDR2 (germline): LNHDA, SQIVND (reference sequence). The gene calls are TRBV19 and TRBJ2-3, with 9 positions matching TRBD1. The origin of this receptor is an adult who received the MenACWY meningococcal vaccine as a control. The sequences come from peripheral blood, collected 28 days after the second dose of the MenACWY control vaccine. CDR3 sequence: CASSYRDRGTDTQYF. CDR3 bases: TGTGCCAGTAGCTACCGGGACAGGGGCACAGATACGCAGTATTTT.